This T cell receptor (beta chain) was captured by sequencing in a study of blood T cell repertoires in COVID-19. Study context: The cDNA or gDNA used as material had been derived from T cells, B-cell-depleted T cells, or PBMCs.

In the source study's methods: Cell counts per sample came from amplifying reference gene primers. Some clones are missing from TCRdb's copy, which holds only in-frame ones; the method was immunoSEQ multiplex PCR. D and trimming come from the DNA, and the V and J calls and clone size come from that table. The data contain more than 200,000 clones, approximately 87% of them singletons. The CDR3 runs to 13 residues. Trimming cost V 10 bases and J 7 bases, with 19 bases left between them. CDR1 and CDR2 (germline): LNHDA, SQIVND (reference sequence). The source is a woman aged 50 to 65 with acute or convalescent COVID-19. Sequenced sample: peripheral blood. The chain links TRBV19 to TRBJ1-1; D gene ambiguous. CDR3 coding DNA: TGTGCCACTTTAGAACGCGACACGCATGAAGCTTTCTTT. This gives the protein CATLERDTHEAFF.